Sequencing of this TCR beta chain was carried out in a study of beta chain features in type 1 diabetes. Study-wide findings and caveats: Naive, central memory and Treg TCRB repertoires seemed to resemble each other more closely in patients than they did in healthy donors.

Expressed TCRB transcripts got sequenced, as all isolated RNA was reverse transcribed. Here immunoSEQ multiplex PCR was the method, and the copy in TCRdb shows in-frame clones only, minus some. Of about 300,000 clones in the sample, around 7.3% were seen once. Per the germline V gene, CDR1 is MNHEY and CDR2 is SMNVEV (reference sequence). Trimming cost V 5 bases and J 4 bases; bases outside gene matches: 10. The CDR3 is 16 amino acids. This clone was counted between two and nine times. The target antigen is unknown. The J gene is TRBJ2-1, the V gene TRBV27; 8 positions agree with TRBD1. Material: central memory CD4+ T cells from blood. The sequence derives from a woman younger than 30 in good health. The CDR3 DNA is TGTGCCAGCAGTGGGGCCAGACAGGGGTTATACAATGAGCAGTTCTTC. Encoded protein: CASSGARQGLYNEQFF.